A few counts support the clone carrying this T cell receptor beta chain. Its matching antigen is unknown. TCRbeta libraries were built with three rounds of nested PCR, modified from ARM-PCR. TCRdb called the multiplex PCR reads again in MiXCR, with one record for every CDR3 protein. Found here are under 150,000 distinct CDR3 sequences, around 60% of them singletons; the top ten hold 18%. V lost 3 bases and J 5 bases, leaving 16 bases between the germline ends. The CDR3 length is 15 residues. Germline CDR1 reads MGHDK; CDR2 reads SYGVNS. No cell sorting was done before RNA was extracted from the tissue. This sample was taken from a study of tumor and adjacent non-tumor tissue in lung cancer. Points from the study as a whole: Significantly higher TCR diversity was found in tumor than normal lung.

This sequence joins TRBV25-1 and TRBJ1-1; possible D gene TRBD1, 6 bases. The sequence came from a man in his 60s with small cell lung cancer. The source material was lung tumor tissue. The CDR3 sequence is CASSDPGGGETEAFF. The CDR3 DNA sequence: TGTGCCAGCAGTGACCCGGGAGGGGGGGAGACTGAAGCTTTCTTT.